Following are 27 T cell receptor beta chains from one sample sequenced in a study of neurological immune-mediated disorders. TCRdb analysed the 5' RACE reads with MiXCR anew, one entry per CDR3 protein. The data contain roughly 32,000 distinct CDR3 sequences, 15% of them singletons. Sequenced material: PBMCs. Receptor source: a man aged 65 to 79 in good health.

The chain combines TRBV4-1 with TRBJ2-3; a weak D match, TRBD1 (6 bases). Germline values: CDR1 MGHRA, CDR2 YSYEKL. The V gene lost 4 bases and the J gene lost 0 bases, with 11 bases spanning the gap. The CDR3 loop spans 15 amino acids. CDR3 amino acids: CASSRRTDSTDTQYF. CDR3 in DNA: TGCGCCAGCAGCCGGCGGACAGACAGCACAGATACGCAGTATTTT.

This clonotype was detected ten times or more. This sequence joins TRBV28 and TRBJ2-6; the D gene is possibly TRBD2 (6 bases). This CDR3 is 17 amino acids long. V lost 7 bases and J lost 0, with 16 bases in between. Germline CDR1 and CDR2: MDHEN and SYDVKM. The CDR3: CASISSGERSGANVLTF. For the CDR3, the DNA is TGTGCCAGCATCTCCTCGGGGGAGCGCTCTGGGGCCAACGTCCTGACTTTC.

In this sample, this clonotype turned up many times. The CDR3 sequence is CASISLAGGPGTDTQYF. Written as DNA, the CDR3 is TGTGCCAGCATATCACTAGCGGGGGGGCCGGGCACAGATACGCAGTATTTT. The chain joins TRBV27 to TRBJ2-3; 13 bases match TRBD2. J gave up 1 base and V 7 bases, and 8 bases lay outside the gene matches. The CDR3 sequence is 17 residues long. Germline V gives CDR1 MNHEY, CDR2 SMNVEV (reference sequence).

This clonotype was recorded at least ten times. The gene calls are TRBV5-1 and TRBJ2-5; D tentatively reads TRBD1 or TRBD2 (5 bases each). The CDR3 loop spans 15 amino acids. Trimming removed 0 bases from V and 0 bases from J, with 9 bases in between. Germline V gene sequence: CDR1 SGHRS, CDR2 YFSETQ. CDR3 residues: CASSLAGTYQETQYF. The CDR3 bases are TGCGCCAGCAGCTTGGCCGGGACGTACCAAGAGACCCAGTACTTC.

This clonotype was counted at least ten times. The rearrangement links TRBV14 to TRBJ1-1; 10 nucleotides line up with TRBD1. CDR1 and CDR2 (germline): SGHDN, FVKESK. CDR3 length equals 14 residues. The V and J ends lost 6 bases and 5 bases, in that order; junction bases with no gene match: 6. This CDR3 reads CASSSTGGRTEAFF. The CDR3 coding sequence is TGTGCCAGCAGTTCGACAGGGGGCCGGACTGAAGCTTTCTTT.

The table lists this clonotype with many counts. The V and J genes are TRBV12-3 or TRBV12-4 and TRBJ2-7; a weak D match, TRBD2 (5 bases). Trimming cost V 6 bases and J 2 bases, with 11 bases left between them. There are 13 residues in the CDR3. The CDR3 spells CASSFPGTYEQYF. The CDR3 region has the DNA TGTGCCAGCAGCTTCCCGGGGACCTACGAGCAGTACTTC.

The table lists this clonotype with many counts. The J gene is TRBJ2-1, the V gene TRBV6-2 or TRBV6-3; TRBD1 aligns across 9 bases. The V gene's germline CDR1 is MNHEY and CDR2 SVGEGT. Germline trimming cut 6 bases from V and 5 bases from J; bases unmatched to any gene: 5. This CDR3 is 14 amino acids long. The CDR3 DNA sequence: TGTGCCAGCAGCCGGACAGGGGTAAACAATGAGCAGTTCTTC. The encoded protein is CASSRTGVNNEQFF.

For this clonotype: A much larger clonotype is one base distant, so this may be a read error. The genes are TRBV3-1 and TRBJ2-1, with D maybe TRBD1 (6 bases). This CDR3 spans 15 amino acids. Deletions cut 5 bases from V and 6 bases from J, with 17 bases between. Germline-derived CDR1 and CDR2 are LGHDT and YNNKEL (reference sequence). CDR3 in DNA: TGTGCCAGCAGCACCCTAGAGGGGGTGATCAATGAGCAGTTCTTC. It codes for CASSTLEGVINEQFF.

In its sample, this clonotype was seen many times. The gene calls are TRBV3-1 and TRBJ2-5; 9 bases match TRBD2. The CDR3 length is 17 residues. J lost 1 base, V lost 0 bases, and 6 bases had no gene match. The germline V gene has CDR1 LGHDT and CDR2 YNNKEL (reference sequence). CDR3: CASSQDQLAGIQETQYF. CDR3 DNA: TGTGCCAGCAGCCAAGATCAGCTAGCGGGGATCCAAGAGACCCAGTACTTC.

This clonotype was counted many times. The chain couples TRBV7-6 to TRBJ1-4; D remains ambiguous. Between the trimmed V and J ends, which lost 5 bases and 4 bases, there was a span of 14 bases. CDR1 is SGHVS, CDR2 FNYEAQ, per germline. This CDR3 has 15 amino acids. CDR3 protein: CASSAAGRDNEKLFF. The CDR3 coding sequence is TGTGCCAGCAGCGCCGCGGGGAGGGATAATGAAAAACTGTTTTTT.

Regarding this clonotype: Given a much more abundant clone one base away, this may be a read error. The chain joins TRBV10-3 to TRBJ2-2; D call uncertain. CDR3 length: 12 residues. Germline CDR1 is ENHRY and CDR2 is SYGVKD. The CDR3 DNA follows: TGTGTCACCACATCGGGCACCGGGGAGCTGTTTTTT. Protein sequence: CVTTSGTGELFF.

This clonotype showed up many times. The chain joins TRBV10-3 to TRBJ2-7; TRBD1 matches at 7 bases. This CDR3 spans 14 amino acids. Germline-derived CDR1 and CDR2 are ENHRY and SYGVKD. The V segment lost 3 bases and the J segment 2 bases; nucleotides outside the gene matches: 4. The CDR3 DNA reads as TGTGCCATCAGTGACCGGGACAGCACCTACGAGCAGTACTTC. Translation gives CAISDRDSTYEQYF.

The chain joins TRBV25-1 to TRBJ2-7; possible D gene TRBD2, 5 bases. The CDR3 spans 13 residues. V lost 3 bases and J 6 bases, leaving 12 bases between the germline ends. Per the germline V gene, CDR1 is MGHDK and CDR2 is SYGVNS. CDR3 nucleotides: TGTGCCAGCAGTGAGACTTGGGAGAGCGAGCAGTACTTC. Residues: CASSETWESEQYF.

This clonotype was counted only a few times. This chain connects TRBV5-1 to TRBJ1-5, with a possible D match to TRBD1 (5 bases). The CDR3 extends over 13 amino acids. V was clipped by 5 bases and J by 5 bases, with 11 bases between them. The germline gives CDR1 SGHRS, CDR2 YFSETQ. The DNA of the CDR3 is TGCGCCAGCAGTCCCCAAGGGGATCAGCCCCAGCATTTT. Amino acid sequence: CASSPQGDQPQHF.

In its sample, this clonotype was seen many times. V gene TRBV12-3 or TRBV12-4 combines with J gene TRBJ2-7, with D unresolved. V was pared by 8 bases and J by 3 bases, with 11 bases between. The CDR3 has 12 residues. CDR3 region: CASSADNYEQYF. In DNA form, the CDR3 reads TGTGCCAGCTCGGCAGATAACTACGAGCAGTACTTC.

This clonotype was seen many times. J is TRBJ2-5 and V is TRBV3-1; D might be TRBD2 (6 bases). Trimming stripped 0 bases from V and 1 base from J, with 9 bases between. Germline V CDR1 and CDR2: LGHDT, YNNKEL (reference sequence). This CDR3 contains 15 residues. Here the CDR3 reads CASSQELALQETQYF. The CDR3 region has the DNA TGTGCCAGCAGCCAAGAACTAGCCCTCCAAGAGACCCAGTACTTC.

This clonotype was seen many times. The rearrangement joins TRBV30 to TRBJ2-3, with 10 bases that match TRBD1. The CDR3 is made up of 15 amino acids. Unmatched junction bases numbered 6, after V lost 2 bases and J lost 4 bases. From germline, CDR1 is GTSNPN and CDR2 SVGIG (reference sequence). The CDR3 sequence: CAWSNRDRGADTQYF. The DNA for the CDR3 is TGTGCCTGGAGTAACCGGGACAGGGGCGCAGATACGCAGTATTTT.

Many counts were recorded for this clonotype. CDR3 protein: CASSLQPRTDTQYF. DNA for the CDR3: TGTGCCAGCAGCTTACAGCCACGTACAGATACGCAGTATTTT. V gene TRBV7-2 combines with J gene TRBJ2-3; unclear D gene. Trimming pared 2 bases from V and 3 bases from J, leaving 9 bases between. This CDR3 is built from 14 residues. CDR1 and CDR2 (germline): SGHTA, FQGNSA.

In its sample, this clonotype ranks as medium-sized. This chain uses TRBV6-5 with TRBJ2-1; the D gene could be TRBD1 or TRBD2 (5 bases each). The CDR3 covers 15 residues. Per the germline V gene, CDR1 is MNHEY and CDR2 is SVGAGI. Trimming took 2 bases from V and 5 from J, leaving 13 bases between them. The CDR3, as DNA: TGTGCCAGCAGTTACGGGGACCTACCCCACAATGAGCAGTTCTTC. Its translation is CASSYGDLPHNEQFF.

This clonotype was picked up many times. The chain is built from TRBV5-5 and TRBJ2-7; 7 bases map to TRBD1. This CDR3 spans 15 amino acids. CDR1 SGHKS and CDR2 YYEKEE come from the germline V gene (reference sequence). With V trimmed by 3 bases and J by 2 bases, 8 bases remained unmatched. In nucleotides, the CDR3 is TGTGCCAGCAGCTCCGGGACAGTCAGCCCCTACGAGCAGTACTTC. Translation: CASSSGTVSPYEQYF.

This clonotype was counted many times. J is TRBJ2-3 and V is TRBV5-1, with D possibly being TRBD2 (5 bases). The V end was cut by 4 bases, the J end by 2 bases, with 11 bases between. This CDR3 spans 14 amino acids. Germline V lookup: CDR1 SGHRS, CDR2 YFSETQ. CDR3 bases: TGCGCCAGCAGCAGCGGACGGAACACAGATACGCAGTATTTT. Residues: CASSSGRNTDTQYF.

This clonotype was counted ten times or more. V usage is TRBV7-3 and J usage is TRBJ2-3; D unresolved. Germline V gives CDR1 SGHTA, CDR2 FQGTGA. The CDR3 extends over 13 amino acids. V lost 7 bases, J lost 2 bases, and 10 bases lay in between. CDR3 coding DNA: TGTGCCAGCAAACGGCAAACCACAGATACGCAGTATTTT. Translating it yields CASKRQTTDTQYF.

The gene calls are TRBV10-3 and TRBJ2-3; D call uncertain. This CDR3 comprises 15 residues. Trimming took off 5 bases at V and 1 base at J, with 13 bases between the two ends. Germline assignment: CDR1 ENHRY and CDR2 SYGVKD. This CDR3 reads CAISPFPGGTDTQYF. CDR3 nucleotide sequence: TGTGCCATCAGTCCTTTTCCAGGAGGCACAGATACGCAGTATTTT.

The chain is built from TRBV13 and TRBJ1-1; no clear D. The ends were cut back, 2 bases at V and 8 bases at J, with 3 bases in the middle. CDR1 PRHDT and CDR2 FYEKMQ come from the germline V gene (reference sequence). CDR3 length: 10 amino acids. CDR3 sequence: CASSLSEAFF. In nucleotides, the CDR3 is TGTGCCAGCAGCTTATCCGAAGCTTTCTTT.

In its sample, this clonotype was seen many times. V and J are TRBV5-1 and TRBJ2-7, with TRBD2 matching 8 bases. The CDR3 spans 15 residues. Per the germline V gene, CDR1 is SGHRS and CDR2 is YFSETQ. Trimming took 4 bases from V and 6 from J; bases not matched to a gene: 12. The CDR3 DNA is TGCGCCAGCAGCCGAGAGACCGGGACTAGTGGCGAGCAGTACTTC. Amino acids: CASSRETGTSGEQYF.

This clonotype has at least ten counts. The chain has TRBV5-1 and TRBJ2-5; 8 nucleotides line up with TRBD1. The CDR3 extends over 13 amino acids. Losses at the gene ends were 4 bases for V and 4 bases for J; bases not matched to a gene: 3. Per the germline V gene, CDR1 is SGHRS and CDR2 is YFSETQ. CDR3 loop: CASSIGQGETQYF. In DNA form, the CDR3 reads TGCGCCAGCAGCATTGGACAGGGAGAGACCCAGTACTTC.

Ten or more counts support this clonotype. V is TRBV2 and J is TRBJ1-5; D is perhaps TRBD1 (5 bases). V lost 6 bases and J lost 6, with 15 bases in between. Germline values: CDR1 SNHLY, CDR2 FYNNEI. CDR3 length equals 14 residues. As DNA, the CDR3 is TGTGCCAGCAGCCAACGAGCAGGGTTTCAGCCCCAGCATTTT. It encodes CASSQRAGFQPQHF.